Following are 2 T cell receptor beta chains from one sample sequenced in a study of metastatic and nonmetastatic thyroid tumors. Patients had received no treatment of any kind before thyroid surgery. TCRdb reanalyzed the PCR reads via MiXCR. The profile covers roughly 83,000 clones, with just under 15% appearing a single time and 3.6% taken by the ten largest. The sequencing input was blood. The receptors shown here come from a female donor with papillary thyroid cancer or a benign thyroid nodule (not recorded which). Some clones in this sample may be carry-over from other donors' samples.

This clone has just one count. One end of the junction fails to match germline, which may point to a read error. This sequence joins TRBV7-2 and TRBJ2-5, with TRBD2 matching over 10 bases. Germline V gives CDR1 SGHTA, CDR2 FQGNSA. The CDR3 has 15 amino acids. CDR3 residues: CASSTAGGLMENQYF. The CDR3 region has the DNA TGTGCAAGCAGCACAGCGGGGGGGCTTATGGAGAACCAGTACTTC.

This clone was picked up many times. The chain joins TRBV27 to TRBJ1-2; no firm D call. CDR3 size: 15 residues. CDR1 is MNHEY and CDR2 is SMNVEV in the germline V gene (reference sequence). V lost 3 bases and J lost 8, with 19 bases in between. CDR3 sequence: CASSFAADGASGYTF. CDR3 DNA: TGTGCCAGCAGTTTTGCCGCGGACGGTGCCTCAGGCTACACCTTC.